This T cell receptor (beta chain) was sequenced for a study of blood T cell repertoires in COVID-19 (dated by TCRdb to about 2020). Notes on the research overall: Collaborator samples came from the United States, Italy and Spain and covered acute and convalescent phases of COVID-19. The prospective study material was composed of cDNA or gDNA derived from T cells, B-cell-depleted T cells, or PBMCs. Nearly every sample came with metadata listing a de-identified subject ID, COVID-19 status, age in years and sex. Where HLA class I and class II types were available, the types were taken from metadata supplied by the sample provider, not from assay-based typing. The dataset comprised deeply sampled blood TCRbeta repertoires from subjects exposed to, actively infected with, or recovered from COVID-19. The samples were drawn from the first 160 participants of the ongoing ImmuneRACE study and from 1,254 subjects provided by 6 global collaborators. The repertoires were released in a freely available public database intended as a resource for research on the immune response to SARS-CoV-2.

TCRbeta CDR3 regions were amplified from genomic DNA using the immunoSEQ Assay, a bias-controlled multiplex PCR. The study's processing was this. Within the assay, amplification of reference gene primers was used to estimate how many nucleated cells each sample contained. To quantify the absolute abundance of each unique TCRbeta CDR3 rearrangement, sequence reads were collapsed and filtered. Productive Simpson clonality was computed per sample as the square root of Simpson's diversity index over productive rearrangements. Entries here come from immuneACCESS through TCRdb and include only in-frame sequences with V and J called. Some clones fail to appear in such tables; in the studies checked, an unresolved V gene covers under half of the shortfall, and the cause of the remainder is unknown. V and J calls and clone size follow that table, whereas D and trimming were derived from the DNA. For this sample the table gives more than 95,000 clones, of which roughly nine tenths were detected only once. The ten largest account for 1.7% of the sample.

Whole blood was collected in K2EDTA tubes by collaborating institutions according to the institutions' own protocols. For TCRbeta analysis, collaborators shipped samples in one of three forms: frozen whole blood, isolated PBMCs, or DNA extracted from either of those sample types. CDR1 and CDR2 (MDHEN, SYDVKM) derive from the germline V gene. The germline ends are 15 bases apart after V is trimmed by 6 bases and J by 0 bases. CDR3 length: 16 amino acids, cysteine to phenylalanine. The kept DNA is CDR3 alone, 48 bases in frame from the first base. Of note for this clone: What this receptor recognizes is not known. No base quality values were provided; no much bigger clone lies one nucleotide off.

Broad study findings and their caveats: The quantity of clinical and demographic metadata differed by source and by participant and was supplied without curation.

Sequencing input: peripheral blood. The sequence was obtained from a man in his 60s with acute or convalescent COVID-19. The chain employs TRBV28 and TRBJ1-5, with the D gene too uncertain to name. The DNA is as follows: TGTGCCAGCAGCTACGGCGGCTTCAATAGCAATCAGCCCCAGCATTTT. This codes for CASSYGGFNSNQPQHF.